This T cell receptor beta chain was recorded in a study of blood T cell repertoires in COVID-19 (dated by TCRdb to about 2020). Turning to the overall study: The collaborator samples originated in the United States, Italy and Spain and spanned the acute and convalescent phases of COVID-19. The prospective study material was composed of cDNA or gDNA derived from T cells, B-cell-depleted T cells, or PBMCs. The dataset comprised deeply sampled blood TCRbeta repertoires from subjects exposed to, actively infected with, or recovered from COVID-19. A freely available public database, intended as a resource for researchers studying the immune response to SARS-CoV-2, is where the repertoires were released. Samples came from the ongoing ImmuneRACE study (first 160 participants) plus 1,254 subjects from 6 global collaborators. The sample metadata nearly always contained a de-identified subject ID, COVID-19 status, age in years and sex. Where HLA class I and class II types were available, the types were taken from metadata supplied by the sample provider, not from assay-based typing. The study at large found these results: How much clinical and demographic metadata was included differed by source and by participant, and the metadata was provided uncurated.

Collaborating institutions collected whole blood in K2EDTA tubes following their own protocols. For TCRbeta analysis, collaborator samples were shipped as frozen whole blood, as isolated PBMCs, or as DNA extracted from either sample type. TCRbeta CDR3 regions were amplified from genomic DNA by means of the immunoSEQ Assay, a bias-controlled multiplex PCR. The original methods were these. The number of nucleated cells in each sample was estimated by amplification of reference gene primers within the assay. Sequence reads were collapsed and filtered to measure the absolute abundance of every unique TCRbeta CDR3 rearrangement. For each sample, productive Simpson clonality was calculated as the square root of Simpson's diversity index over productive rearrangements. What TCRdb holds here is the immuneACCESS table cut down to in-frame rearrangements. Part of the clones is not present; checked against another copy, under half of the missing clones reflect an unresolved V gene, and the others are unexplained. V, J and clone size are those of that table, while D and trimming were read from the DNA. This sample has 130,000 to 150,000 clones in its table, and 87% of those were observed once. Jointly, the top ten make up approximately 0.95% of the sample.

On this clone itself: Its specific antigen is unknown. No qualities accompany the bases; no much larger clone lies one base away.

V ends up 4 bases short and J 4 bases short, with an unmatched junction base count of 7. From cysteine to phenylalanine, the CDR3 is 16 amino acids long. The DNA shown is the 48-base CDR3, in frame from base 1. CDR1 and CDR2 were assigned from the germline V gene as SGHRS and YFSETQ. The rearrangement joined TRBV5-1 to TRBJ2-3; TRBD2 fits 12 bases in the junction. The sequenced material came from peripheral blood. The sequence derives from a woman in her forties or fifties with acute or convalescent COVID-19. The CDR3 region reads CASSTGLAGVSDTQYF. The DNA sequence is as follows: TGCGCCAGCAGCACGGGACTAGCGGGCGTTTCAGATACGCAGTATTTT.